Given below is one TCR beta chain in context. Germline loops: CDR1 SGHKS, CDR2 YYEKEE (reference sequence). V trimming: 1 base; J trimming: 6 bases; junction bases outside the gene matches: 8. The CDR3 runs to 16 residues. With 60 Vbeta and 13 Jbeta primers, the PCR was carried out. Using immunoSEQ multiplex PCR, the repertoire was profiled, and TCRdb retains in-frame clones only, with some absent. The table records 90,000 to 130,000 clones, roughly 80% of them present only once. These data originate in a study of cytomegalovirus exposure and HLA in healthy donors. Sequenced material: PBMCs. The chain links TRBV5-5 to TRBJ1-1; 11 bases are shared with TRBD1. The sequence was obtained from a man aged 25-40 years in good health and CMV-seropositive. In DNA form, the CDR3 reads TGTGCCAGCAGCTTGTGGAGGGGACAGGGGGTCCCTGAAGCTTTCTTT. Residues: CASSLWRGQGVPEAFF.